What follows is one T cell receptor (beta chain) and its context. The target antigen is unknown. A far larger clone is a single base away, which makes a read error likely. For unsorted PBMC, 300 to 350 ng DNA per replicate equaled about 30,000 T cell genomes. Authors' analysis steps: Filtering was not the same, since immunoSEQ gave junction-only sequences without quality scores. The data were produced by immunoSEQ multiplex PCR, yet TCRdb's version contains in-frame clones alone and is incomplete. V, J and clone size are taken as reported in that table, and D and trimming were inferred from the DNA itself. This table has about 450,000 clones, around 79% appearing once. The data were taken from a study of shared clonotypes between healthy human individuals. Study observations and caveats: The donor pool, a small one, limited the genetic and exposure-history diversity represented.

Around 90 million PBMCs served as the genomic DNA source for unsorted samples. This CDR3 is built from 18 residues. Germline V gene lookup returns CDR1 LNHDA and CDR2 SQIVND (reference sequence). This chain joins TRBV19 and TRBJ2-6; D possibly matches TRBD1 or TRBD2 (5 bases each). The origin of this receptor is a woman between 40 and 50 years old in good health. Some clones in this sample may be carry-over from other donors' samples. Input material: PBMCs. The CDR3 here is CASGIPGRKATGANVLTF. In nucleotides, the CDR3 is TGTGCCAGTGGTATTCCGGGACGGAAAGCCACCGGGGCCAACGTCCTGACTTTC.